This T cell receptor beta chain was observed in a study of human T cells and chemical hapten exposure (dated by TCRdb to the early 2020s). General notes on the study: For sensitization, 2% DPC in acetone was applied to a roughly 2 cm by roughly 2 cm area of upper inner arm skin. Throughout the study period of 20 to 30 weeks, patients also received therapeutic DPC doses to the scalp every week. Patch testing on the upper back used Finn chambers containing 0.01% DPC, with scoring done after 6 days according to International Contact Dermatitis Research Group standards. Alopecia areata with under or over 50% scalp involvement, alopecia totalis and alopecia universalis were represented in the patient cohort, which was mostly female. The libraries were sequenced as a pool, and the TCR yield per sample differed mostly because of small variations in library volumes within the pool. This study followed changes in the peripheral blood TCR repertoire in vivo during primary and secondary sensitization of alopecia patients to the hapten diphenylcyclopropenone (DPC). Blood samples were taken from patients before sensitization (week 0) and at 2, 6 and about 24 weeks after DPC sensitization. Under 30 alopecia patients gave blood for TCR sequencing at one to four time points (pre-sensitization, 2, 6 and 24 weeks). Results and caveats for the whole study, not just this receptor: After repeated subsampling, changes were observed in the strength of the expansion versus patch-test correlation and in the threshold at which the correlation became significant. Patch test score was positively correlated with the number of PT1 expanded TCRs, with significance at thresholds 8, 16 and 32 but not at 4. DPC sensitization did not change the number of TCRs with a frequency above 1 in 1000, and there was no evidence of changes in global repertoire structure. Alopecia, a presumed autoimmune disease, was present in all patients, so the immune response of the patients might differ from that of healthy individuals. Significantly more large CDR3 similarity clusters were formed by expanded TCRs than by pre-sensitization or healthy control sets, consistent with antigen-driven responses.

This clonotype has only a few counts. There is no known antigen for this receptor. No qualities accompany the bases; no much larger clone lies one base away. This specimen's time point label, per the study, means: patch test 2, 6 weeks after DPC sensitization. The treatment or condition label for this specimen denotes: therapeutic diphenylcyclopropenone sensitization with weekly scalp DPC. At every patch-test visit, the blood draw took place before the patch test was put on. Patients were considered eligible if aged 18 to 70, diagnosed with alopecia and deemed suitable for DPC therapy, and patients were excluded if pregnant. Total RNA was extracted from unfractionated whole blood that had been collected in Tempus Blood RNA tubes. Library preparation was by RACE. Sequencing took place on a NextSeq 500. Library preparation attached unique molecular identifiers to individual cDNA molecules for quantitative, reproducible TCR counting. Each blood RNA sample was used to sequence both TCR alpha and TCR beta chains. As for how the authors treated the data: The median number of TCRs per sample was some 100,000, ranging from 23,224 to 690,600. The Decombinator software suite was used to annotate the V, J and CDR3 of the TCR reads. Every sample was subsampled to the same number of TCRs (28,000) for the PS versus PT1 abundance plots. Expanded TCRs were defined as absent before sensitization and observed at least eight times at the 2-week time point. TCRdb redid the processing of the public reads, applying fastp at Q25 and MiXCR, and retained in-frame beta chains. Every distinct CDR3 protein forms one entry, paired with its most common genes and DNA. These V and J calls derive from TCRdb rather than the authors' analysis. The sample contains a few hundred thousand distinct CDR3 sequences, just under 6.5% of them found a single time. Of the sample, under 7% falls within the top ten clones.

The CDR3, cysteine through phenylalanine, is 16 amino acids long. The sequence is cut down to CDR3 DNA, 48 bases in frame from base 1. The germline V end is reduced by 6 bases and the J end by 8 bases; junction bases left unmatched: 12. The germline V gene (reference sequence) specifies SEHNR as CDR1 and FQNEAQ as CDR2. The V gene is TRBV7-9 and the J gene is TRBJ2-1; 11 nucleotides in the junction match TRBD1. Sequenced here: whole blood, sampled in connection with sensitization to the hapten diphenylcyclopropenone (DPC). The clonotype was recovered from a young woman with alopecia areata. Some clones in this sample may be carry-over from other donors' samples. The CDR3: CASSYSPGQGVDEQFF. The nucleotide sequence is given as TGTGCCAGCAGTTACAGTCCGGGACAGGGGGTGGATGAGCAGTTCTTC.